This is a list of T cell receptor beta chains from one sample in a study of CD8+ T cells in alopecia areata. Measured with immunoSEQ multiplex PCR; TCRdb has only the in-frame clones, and not every one. The table lists around 13,000 clones, 55% to 80% of them singletons, with 7% to 7.5% in the top ten. The sequences come from skin, collected at week 4, from a patient treated with tofacitinib. The source is a human donor with alopecia areata. CDR3s include the opening cysteine and the closing phenylalanine or tryptophan. Fields, in order: D gene, J gene, V gene, clone size, CDR3 DNA, CDR3 protein. The D gene is left open where the match is weak. Part of the rows lack a size; the others show once, few, many or a class for expanded clones.

>NA|TRBJ2-3|TRBV2|once
TGTGCCAGCACCCTCAATCAGGGGGATACGCAGTATTTT
CASTLNQGDTQYF
>NA|TRBJ2-5|TRBV7-2|NA
TGTGCCAGCAGCTTAGGTTCGGCTAGCGTGGAGACCCAGTACTTC
CASSLGSASVETQYF
>NA|TRBJ2-3|TRBV5-8|few
TGTGCCAGCAGCTTGGGCCCCCGTAAGGATACGCAGTATTTT
CASSLGPRKDTQYF
>TRBD1|TRBJ1-1|TRBV10-3|NA
TGTGCCATCAGTGGAGGGACAGGCACTGAAGCTTTCTTT
CAISGGTGTEAFF
>NA|TRBJ1-4|TRBV7-8|medium-sized
TGTGCCAGCGCGACGCGCGGGTACGAAAAACTGTTTTTT
CASATRGYEKLFF
>TRBD1|TRBJ1-2|TRBV7-2|few
TGTGCCAGCAGCCGGGACAGCCTCAACTTAGGGTATGGCTACACCTTC
CASSRDSLNLGYGYTF
>NA|TRBJ1-1|TRBV4-1|few
TGCGCCAGCAGCCAAGATTACCAGGGAACGGCTAGCCCCGAAGCTTTCTTT
CASSQDYQGTASPEAFF
>NA|TRBJ2-5|TRBV6-6|NA
TGTGCCAGCAGTTATTCGACTTATGTGTACTTC
CASSYSTYVYF
>TRBD2|TRBJ2-2|TRBV12-5|NA
TGTGCTAGTGGTCCAAGCGGGGGGGCCTGGAACACCGGGGAGCTGTTTTTT
CASGPSGGAWNTGELFF
>NA|TRBJ2-7|TRBV10-3|NA
TGTGCCATCAGTGACCCTACAAGCGGGCTCCCCTACGAGCAGTACTTC
CAISDPTSGLPYEQYF
>NA|TRBJ1-1|TRBV5-1|few
TGCGCCAGCAGCGGGGACACGTTACTAAACACTGAAGCTTTCTTT
CASSGDTLLNTEAFF